These 18 T cell receptor beta chains were sequenced from one sample in a study of neurological immune-mediated disorders. TCRdb called the 5' RACE reads again in MiXCR, with one record for every CDR3 protein. Seen here are under 90,000 distinct CDR3 sequences, around 9.9% observed once, and the top ten hold 1.5% to 2%. What was sequenced was PBMCs. All receptors derive from a man aged 45-60 years in good health.

DNA of the CDR3: TGCAGTGCTAGCGAGTGGGGACAGGCTAACTATGGCTACACCTTC. Its translation: CSASEWGQANYGYTF. V gene TRBV20-1 combines with J gene TRBJ1-2; TRBD1 matches 8 bases. V lost 3 bases, J lost 0 bases, and 6 bases stayed unmatched. CDR1 DFQATT and CDR2 SNEGSKA come from the germline V gene (reference sequence). The CDR3 is made up of 15 amino acids.

This clonotype was counted at least ten times. V usage is TRBV4-2 and J usage is TRBJ2-5, with 9 bases matching TRBD1. Germline-derived CDR1 and CDR2 are LGHNA and YNFKEQ. Losses at the gene ends were 2 bases for V and 1 base for J; bases not matched to a gene: 8. The CDR3 totals 17 residues. CDR3: CASSQTTGGGVQETQYF. The CDR3 nucleotides are TGTGCCAGCAGCCAAACGACAGGGGGTGGGGTCCAAGAGACCCAGTACTTC.

This clonotype was counted many times. V is TRBV11-1 and J is TRBJ2-2, with 9 bases aligning to TRBD1. The CDR3 is 17 residues long. The junction had 7 bases not matched to a gene; V was cut back by 3 bases and J by 2 bases. The germline V gene encodes CDR1 SGHAT and CDR2 FQDESV (reference sequence). The CDR3 DNA sequence: TGTGCCAGCAGCTTTACAGGGGGCGGTTATAACACCGGGGAGCTGTTTTTT. As protein: CASSFTGGGYNTGELFF.

This clonotype occurred a few times. The chain couples TRBV6-6 to TRBJ1-2, with a weak D call TRBD1 (6 bases). Germline loops: CDR1 MNHNY, CDR2 SVGAGI (reference sequence). CDR3 size: 15 residues. The V gene lost 5 bases and the J gene lost 8 bases, with 21 bases spanning the gap. The CDR3 DNA sequence: TGTGCCAGCAGTAAGGGGGAGGCAGGGGATGCGGGCTACACCTTC. Protein product: CASSKGEAGDAGYTF.

This clonotype was recorded at least ten times. This rearrangement joins TRBV30 to TRBJ1-1; D is perhaps TRBD1 (6 bases). Between the trimmed V and J ends, which lost 3 bases and 1 base, there was a span of 9 bases. Germline lookup yields CDR1 GTSNPN and CDR2 SVGIG (reference sequence). This CDR3 has 13 residues. The CDR3 loop is CAWRQGRNTEAFF. In nucleotides, the CDR3 is TGTGCCTGGAGGCAGGGGCGGAACACTGAAGCTTTCTTT. The whole variable domain, remainder taken from reference TRBV30 and TRBJ1-1, is SQTIHQWPATLVQPVGSPLSLECTVEGTSNPNLYWYRQAAGRGLQLLFYSVGIGQISSEVPQNLSASRPQDRQFILSSKKLLLSDSGFYLCAWRQGRNTEAFFGQGTRLTVV.

The chain uses TRBV19 and TRBJ1-6; possibly TRBD1 for D (5 bases). The CDR3 runs to 14 residues. V was trimmed by 5 bases and J by 7 bases, leaving 12 bases between them. CDR1 and CDR2 from the germline V gene are LNHDA and SQIVND (reference sequence). The CDR3 DNA reads TGTGCCAGTAGTTCCGGGACGCGGAATTCACCCCTCCACTTT. Protein: CASSSGTRNSPLHF.

This clonotype showed up just once. This sequence may be a read error, since a much larger clone differs from it by one base. The chain joins TRBV6-5 to TRBJ2-7, with 9 bases identical to TRBD1. There are 14 residues in the CDR3. Germline CDR1 and CDR2: MNHEY and SVGAGI. CDR3 nucleotide sequence: TGTGCCAGCAGTTATACACAGGGGGCCTACGAGCATTACTTC. Protein product: CASSYTQGAYEHYF.

The table lists this clonotype with many counts. The J gene is TRBJ2-4, the V gene TRBV10-3; the match to TRBD1 covers 8 bases. From germline, CDR1 is ENHRY and CDR2 SYGVKD. J was trimmed by 8 bases and V by 10 bases; bases with no gene match: 7. The CDR3 consists of 12 residues. For the CDR3, the DNA is TGTGCCACCGGACAGGGAAGTGACATTCAGTACTTC. Translated, it gives CATGQGSDIQYF.

This clonotype has at least ten counts. This sequence joins TRBV28 and TRBJ1-2, with D perhaps matching TRBD1 (5 bases). Germline V gene sequence: CDR1 MDHEN, CDR2 SYDVKM. The V end was cut by 5 bases, the J end by 2 bases, with 12 bases between. The CDR3 covers 14 residues. In DNA form, the CDR3 reads TGTGCCAGCAGTCTCGGGGCGGTAAACTATGGCTACACCTTC. This codes for CASSLGAVNYGYTF.

There are many counts of this clonotype. The rearrangement uses TRBV6-2 or TRBV6-3 and TRBJ2-3, with 14 bases aligning to TRBD2. This CDR3 has 18 residues. Germline lookup yields CDR1 MNHEY and CDR2 SVGEGT. Unmatched junction bases numbered 10, after V lost 5 bases and J lost 3 bases. The CDR3 DNA reads TGTGCCAGCAGTACCGGGACTAGCGGGAGCCCAGGTACAGATACGCAGTATTTT. Amino acids: CASSTGTSGSPGTDTQYF.

This clonotype was detected many times. This chain joins TRBV24-1 and TRBJ2-3; 9 bases agree with TRBD2. The germline V gene has CDR1 KGHDR and CDR2 SFDVKD. The CDR3 is 18 amino acids. The trim removed 3 bases at V and 3 bases at J, leaving 12 bases unmatched. The DNA of the CDR3 is TGTGCCACCAGTGATCCCCCCGGGGGCGGGGGGGCTACAGATACGCAGTATTTT. This encodes CATSDPPGGGGATDTQYF.

This clonotype was seen at least ten times. This sequence joins TRBV3-1 and TRBJ2-3; 7 bases line up with TRBD1. J lost 0 bases, V lost 4 bases, and 4 bases had no gene match. Germline CDR1 is LGHDT and CDR2 is YNNKEL (reference sequence). CDR3 length: 15 residues. In DNA, the CDR3 is TGTGCCAGCAGCCGACCGGGACAGAGCACAGATACGCAGTATTTT. It codes for CASSRPGQSTDTQYF.

This clonotype came up many times. The chain uses TRBV7-2 and TRBJ1-1; D is uncertain. CDR3 length equals 15 residues. CDR1 is SGHTA and CDR2 is FQGNSA in the germline V gene. With 1 base removed from V and 1 base from J, the gap between germline ends came to 10 bases. CDR3 bases: TGTGCCAGCAGCTTAGAGTCGGGCGGGAACACTGAAGCTTTCTTT. As protein: CASSLESGGNTEAFF.

There are a few counts of this clonotype. V usage is TRBV19 and J usage is TRBJ2-7; TRBD2 matches 9 bases. The germline V gene has CDR1 LNHDA and CDR2 SQIVND (reference sequence). The CDR3 loop spans 17 amino acids. The V gene end was trimmed by 3 bases and the J gene end by 0 bases; junction bases not matched to a gene: 9. The CDR3 loop is CASSIQTTSGPSYEQYF. The DNA of the CDR3 is TGTGCCAGTAGTATCCAAACGACTAGCGGACCCTCCTACGAGCAGTACTTC.

This clonotype was detected only a few times. The J gene is TRBJ2-1, the V gene TRBV20-1; D is possibly TRBD1 (5 bases). Germline V gene sequence: CDR1 DFQATT, CDR2 SNEGSKA (reference sequence). This CDR3 region has 15 residues. The V end was cut by 4 bases, the J end by 0 bases, with 13 bases between. Here the CDR3 reads CSAIRGTNSYNEQFF. CDR3 nucleotide sequence: TGCAGTGCTATTAGGGGCACTAACTCCTACAATGAGCAGTTCTTC.

This clonotype was seen repeatedly, ten times or more. The genes are TRBV6-1 and TRBJ2-1; the match to TRBD1 covers 7 bases. The ends lost 7 bases at V and 2 bases at J; junction bases unmatched: 5. Per germline, CDR1 MNHNS and CDR2 SASEGT. The CDR3 spans 14 residues. CDR3 sequence (DNA): TGTGCCAGCACAGGCGGACAGGCCTACAATGAGCAGTTCTTC. Amino acid sequence: CASTGGQAYNEQFF.

This clonotype was counted at least ten times. The V and J genes are TRBV12-3 or TRBV12-4 and TRBJ2-1; D may match TRBD1 or TRBD2 (5 bases each). CDR3 length: 13 amino acids. V shed 1 base and J shed 15 bases, with 16 bases lying between them. The CDR3 nucleotides read TGTGCCAGCAGTTTAGGAGGGGCTGAAATCCTGTTCTTC. This gives the protein CASSLGGAEILFF.

This clonotype was seen at least ten times. The rearrangement joins TRBV4-1 to TRBJ2-2; TRBD1 matches 8 bases. Germline loops: CDR1 MGHRA, CDR2 YSYEKL. V shed 3 bases, J shed 1 base, and the junction held 1 base outside the gene matches. CDR3 length: 15 residues. The CDR3 protein is CASSHGTGNTGELFF. CDR3 in DNA: TGCGCCAGCAGCCATGGGACAGGGAACACCGGGGAGCTGTTTTTT.